Following are 21 T cell receptor beta chains from one sample sequenced in a study of neoadjuvant anti-PD-1 for oral cavity cancer. Time point noted: after neoadjuvant nivolumab, at surgical resection. Profiled with immunoSEQ multiplex PCR; TCRdb holds only in-frame clones, not every one. The table has over 30,000 clones, around four fifths seen once. The starting material was PBMCs, obtained after nivolumab (anti-PD-1) treatment. These receptors originate from a person between 40 and 85 years old with oral cavity squamous cell carcinoma.

The gene calls are TRBV15 and TRBJ2-5; the D is unclear. The CDR3 consists of 15 residues. V shed 0 bases and J shed 2 bases, with 10 bases lying between them. From germline, CDR1 is LNHNV and CDR2 YYDKDF (reference sequence). The DNA for the CDR3 is TGTGCCACCAGCAGAGATCCGCAGCAACAAGAGACCCAGTACTTC. Encoded protein: CATSRDPQQQETQYF.

V gene TRBV9 combines with J gene TRBJ2-1, with D perhaps TRBD2 (5 bases). There are 16 residues in the CDR3. The germline V gene has CDR1 SGDLS and CDR2 YYNGEE. Deletions cut 0 bases from V and 3 bases from J, with 13 bases between. DNA of the CDR3: TGTGCCAGCAGCGTAGGGCCGGGGAAGGGCTACAATGAGCAGTTCTTC. Translated, it gives CASSVGPGKGYNEQFF.

This clone was seen more than once but under ten times. The chain combines TRBV2 with TRBJ2-2, with TRBD1 matching 7 bases. Trimming took 6 bases from V and 0 from J; bases not matched to a gene: 4. The germline CDR1 and CDR2 sequences are SNHLY and FYNNEI. CDR3 size: 15 residues. CDR3 region: CASSRDSANTGELFF. In DNA form, the CDR3 reads TGTGCCAGCAGCCGGGACAGCGCGAACACCGGGGAGCTGTTTTTT.

The V call is TRBV2, the J call TRBJ1-2; maybe TRBD1 (6 bases). The germline V gene encodes CDR1 SNHLY and CDR2 FYNNEI. V was pared by 5 bases and J by 8 bases, with 15 bases between. This CDR3 is 13 amino acids long. The CDR3 region is CASSRTVALGYTF. The CDR3 DNA reads as TGTGCCAGCAGTCGGACAGTCGCATTAGGCTACACCTTC.

The count of this clone is one. This rearrangement joins TRBV19 to TRBJ2-7, with TRBD1 matching over 9 bases. CDR1 is LNHDA and CDR2 is SQIVND in the germline V gene (reference sequence). V dropped 3 bases and J dropped 5; count of bases not matched to a gene: 2. The CDR3 is made up of 13 amino acids. CDR3 nucleotide sequence: TGTGCCAGTAGTATCACAGGGGGCCACGAGCAGTACTTC. This encodes CASSITGGHEQYF. The variable domain in full, completed from reference TRBV19 and TRBJ2-7, reads DGGITQSPKYLFRKEGQNVTLSCEQNLNHDAMYWYRQDPGQGLRLIYYSQIVNDFQKGDIAEGYSVSREKKESFPLTVTSAQKNPTAFYLCASSITGGHEQYFGPGTRLTVT.

The V call is TRBV7-7, the J call TRBJ1-1; unclear D gene. The CDR3 is made up of 13 amino acids. V was clipped by 4 bases and J by 1 base, with 7 bases between them. Germline values: CDR1 SSHAT, CDR2 FNYEAQ (reference sequence). DNA for the CDR3: TGTGCCAGCAGCTCCGACGAGAACACTGAAGCTTTCTTT. As protein: CASSSDENTEAFF.

The rearrangement joins TRBV19 to TRBJ1-2; TRBD1 is a possible D gene (5 bases). CDR3 length: 15 residues. V was pared by 3 bases and J by 3 bases, with 14 bases between. Germline assignment: CDR1 LNHDA and CDR2 SQIVND (reference sequence). The CDR3 loop reads CASSIGGSGHYGYTF. The CDR3 region has the DNA TGTGCCAGTAGTATCGGGGGATCGGGGCACTATGGCTACACCTTC.

The chain carries TRBV4-3 and TRBJ2-6; no clear D. Looked up from germline, CDR1 is LGHNA and CDR2 is YSLEER. The germline V and J ends were trimmed by 3 bases and 0 bases, with 9 bases remaining between them. The CDR3 length is 16 residues. CDR3 DNA sequence: TGCGCCAGCAGCCACCTCCGAGCCTCTGGGGCCAACGTCCTGACTTTC. Protein sequence: CASSHLRASGANVLTF.

This chain links TRBV7-8 with TRBJ1-6, with a possible D match to TRBD1 (5 bases). Germline loops: CDR1 SGHVS, CDR2 FQNEAQ. Trimming removed 5 bases from V and 6 bases from J, with 17 bases in between. This CDR3 comprises 16 residues. CDR3 region: CASSPPPGQSNSPLHF. CDR3 DNA sequence: TGTGCCAGCAGCCCGCCGCCAGGGCAAAGTAATTCACCCCTCCACTTT.

The V gene is TRBV5-1, the J gene TRBJ2-3; maybe TRBD2 (5 bases). Trimming took off 4 bases at V and 2 bases at J, with 14 bases between the two ends. In germline, CDR1 is SGHRS, CDR2 YFSETQ. CDR3 length equals 15 residues. The chain's CDR3 is CASSPSGTNTDTQYF. CDR3 sequence (DNA): TGCGCCAGCAGCCCCAGCGGAACTAACACAGATACGCAGTATTTT.

The sample holds a few counts of this clone. V gene TRBV4-3 combines with J gene TRBJ2-6; D gene unclear. The CDR3 has 16 amino acids. Trimming stripped 0 bases from V and 0 bases from J, with 6 bases between. The V gene's germline CDR1 is LGHNA and CDR2 YSLEER. The CDR3 nucleotides read TGCGCCAGCAGCCAAGAATCCAGCTCTGGGGCCAACGTCCTGACTTTC. Translation: CASSQESSSGANVLTF.

The chain carries TRBV6-1 and TRBJ1-3; no clear D gene. Germline V lookup: CDR1 MNHNS, CDR2 SASEGT. V lost 7 bases and J 0 bases, leaving 10 bases between the germline ends. This CDR3 is built from 14 residues. The CDR3 DNA follows: TGTGCCAGCATGTCCGAATTCTCTGGAAACACCATATATTTT. Its translation is CASMSEFSGNTIYF.

Written as DNA, the CDR3 is TGTGCCAGCAGCTTAGGGAACAGGGCCGGGGAGCTGTTTTTT. As protein: CASSLGNRAGELFF. This chain uses TRBV11-2 with TRBJ2-2; tentatively, D is TRBD1 (6 bases). Germline V gives CDR1 SGHAT, CDR2 FQNNGV. V was cut by 1 base and J by 6 bases, with 9 bases left in between. The CDR3 loop spans 14 amino acids.

This chain connects TRBV10-3 to TRBJ2-1, with TRBD1 identical over 10 bases. The CDR3 sequence is 13 residues long. Germline CDR1 ENHRY, CDR2 SYGVKD. After removal of 7 bases from V and 5 bases from J, the junction contained 2 bases not matched to a gene. This CDR3 reads CAIKGTGDNEQFF. The CDR3 DNA is TGTGCCATCAAAGGGACAGGGGACAATGAGCAGTTCTTC.

This clone has more than one count but fewer than ten. The V gene is TRBV27, the J gene TRBJ2-3; 11 nucleotides agree with TRBD1. CDR1 is MNHEY, CDR2 SMNVEV, per germline (reference sequence). The J segment lost 8 bases and the V segment lost 8 bases, leaving 9 bases of the junction unmatched. The CDR3 extends over 14 amino acids. DNA of the CDR3: TGTGCCAGCCTGGGACAGGGGGTAGTGGGTACGCAGTATTTT. Protein product: CASLGQGVVGTQYF.

This chain's CDR3 is CASSLGGQDATGELFF. The CDR3 nucleotides are TGCGCCAGCAGCTTGGGGGGACAGGATGCCACCGGGGAGCTGTTTTTT. The V and J genes are TRBV5-1 and TRBJ2-2; the match to TRBD1 covers 8 bases. This CDR3 region has 16 residues. The V gene's germline CDR1 is SGHRS and CDR2 YFSETQ. J was trimmed by 4 bases and V by 0 bases; bases with no gene match: 5. Drawing the rest from reference TRBV5-1 and TRBJ2-2, the complete variable domain is KAGVTQTPRYLIKTRGQQVTLSCSPISGHRSVSWYQQTPGQGLQFLFEYFSETQRNKGNFPGRFSGRQFSNSRSEMNVSTLELGDSALYLCASSLGGQDATGELFFGEGSRLTVL.

The chain combines TRBV6-5 with TRBJ2-7; tentative D call: TRBD2 (5 bases). This CDR3 region has 12 residues. Germline lookup yields CDR1 MNHEY and CDR2 SVGAGI. V gave up 7 bases and J gave up 7 bases, with 14 bases separating them. Written as DNA, the CDR3 is TGTGCCAGCACCCAACATCAGCGGGAGCAGTACTTC. It translates to CASTQHQREQYF.

This chain connects TRBV5-1 to TRBJ2-2, with a tentative D call TRBD2 (6 bases). Trimming shortened V by 4 bases and J by 10 bases, and 17 bases separated the two germline ends. The germline gives CDR1 SGHRS, CDR2 YFSETQ. This CDR3 comprises 14 residues. This CDR3 reads CASSTGRGSEELFF. The DNA for the CDR3 is TGCGCCAGCAGCACAGGCCGGGGGTCGGAGGAGCTGTTTTTT.

The CDR3 DNA follows: TGTGCCAGCAGCGTAGAAGGGAGCTACACCTTC. This sequence encodes CASSVEGSYTF. The rearrangement uses TRBV9 and TRBJ1-2, with D uncertain. From germline, CDR1 is SGDLS and CDR2 YYNGEE. This CDR3 is built from 11 residues. Trimming removed 0 bases from V and 9 bases from J, with 6 bases in between.

V usage is TRBV2 and J usage is TRBJ1-6; D may be TRBD1 (5 bases). This CDR3 is 15 amino acids long. Trimming stripped 3 bases from V and 6 bases from J, with 12 bases between. The V gene's germline CDR1 is SNHLY and CDR2 FYNNEI. The CDR3 loop is CASSDEGNSNSPLHF. CDR3 DNA: TGTGCCAGCAGTGATGAGGGGAATTCTAATTCACCCCTCCACTTT.

The chain joins TRBV15 to TRBJ1-1; maybe TRBD1 (6 bases). Germline CDR1 LNHNV, CDR2 YYDKDF (reference sequence). V lost 4 bases to trimming and J lost 6 bases, with 24 bases between them. This CDR3 is 17 amino acids long. The CDR3 loop is CATSTPGTPRLGSEAFF. The CDR3 nucleotides read TGTGCCACCAGCACACCTGGGACACCCCGTTTAGGCTCTGAAGCTTTCTTT.